This T cell receptor beta chain is from a study of shared clonotypes between healthy human individuals. The overall study: The study used three CD4 naive, three CD4 memory, two CD8 naive and one CD8 memory plate per donor.

Repertoires were generated with immunoSEQ multiplex PCR, while TCRdb's copy carries only in-frame clones and drops some. The table includes millions of clones, roughly 95% detected once. Germline V lookup: CDR1 SGDLS, CDR2 YYNGEE. V was trimmed by 4 bases and J by 0 bases, leaving 10 bases between them. The CDR3 is 14 residues long. Sequenced: naive CD4+ T cells sorted from blood. Subset indicated: CD45RA+ positively selected. The gene calls are TRBV9 and TRBJ1-1; D is ambiguous. This receptor was taken from a man aged 18 to 29 in good health. The CDR3 region is CASSRSTMNTEAFF. As DNA, the CDR3 is TGTGCCAGCAGCCGGAGCACCATGAACACTGAAGCTTTCTTT.